What follows are 19 T cell receptor beta chains derived from one specimen sequenced in a study of blood T cell repertoires in COVID-19. Produced via immunoSEQ multiplex PCR; TCRdb's table is partial and in-frame only. The data show about 260,000 clones, approximately 89% seen once. Sequencing used PBMCs or T cells enriched from blood (not recorded which). The receptor set was obtained from a man aged 40-49 years who had been exposed to COVID-19.

The chain couples TRBV24-1 to TRBJ2-1; 7 bases are shared with TRBD2. Germline V CDR1 and CDR2: KGHDR, SFDVKD. V shed 3 bases, J shed 8 bases, and the junction held 9 bases outside the gene matches. The CDR3 length is 15 residues. The CDR3 region has the DNA TGTGCCACCAGTGATCCTGGGAACGGGAGGTATGAGCAGTTCTTC. It codes for CATSDPGNGRYEQFF.

V usage is TRBV9 and J usage is TRBJ2-1; 13 bases are a match to TRBD2. Germline V lookup: CDR1 SGDLS, CDR2 YYNGEE. V gave up 1 base and J gave up 7 bases; unmatched junction bases: 2. This CDR3 is 15 amino acids long. The CDR3 loop reads CASSVTSGRGNEQFF. CDR3 in DNA: TGTGCCAGCAGCGTAACTAGCGGGAGGGGTAATGAGCAGTTCTTC.

The chain employs TRBV7-2 and TRBJ1-6; D remains unclear. V was clipped by 5 bases and J by 14 bases, with 19 bases between them. There are 14 residues in the CDR3. Germline V gene sequence: CDR1 SGHTA, CDR2 FQGNSA. DNA of the CDR3: TGTGCCAGCAGCCCCAGGAACCGTCGTATCGCCCTCCACTTT. Protein: CASSPRNRRIALHF.

The chain links TRBV5-6 to TRBJ2-7; D ambiguous. The germline V and J ends were trimmed by 4 bases and 1 base, with 6 bases remaining between them. Germline V gene lookup returns CDR1 SGHDT and CDR2 YYEEEE. This CDR3 is 12 amino acids long. CDR3: CASSVSSYEQYF. The CDR3 DNA is TGTGCCAGCAGCGTGTCGTCCTACGAGCAGTACTTC.

The chain joins TRBV5-1 to TRBJ1-4, with TRBD1 identical over 9 bases. This CDR3 is built from 15 residues. Germline CDR1 and CDR2: SGHRS and YFSETQ. Germline trimming cut 3 bases from V and 8 bases from J; bases unmatched to any gene: 8. The CDR3 is CASSSNTGGREKLFF. CDR3 sequence (DNA): TGCGCCAGCAGCTCGAATACAGGGGGCCGGGAAAAACTGTTTTTT.

The chain recombines TRBV19 with TRBJ2-3; TRBD2 is a possible D gene (6 bases). V gave up 1 base and J gave up 6 bases, with 11 bases separating them. The CDR3 is made up of 14 amino acids. Germline values: CDR1 LNHDA, CDR2 SQIVND (reference sequence). The CDR3 spells CASSIVLREDTQYF. CDR3 nucleotides: TGTGCCAGTAGTATAGTCCTCCGGGAGGATACGCAGTATTTT.

This clone showed up just a few times. This chain uses TRBV4-1 with TRBJ2-3; 10 bases are a match to TRBD2. Trimming took 1 base from V and 4 from J; bases not matched to a gene: 5. This CDR3 is built from 16 residues. In germline, CDR1 is MGHRA, CDR2 YSYEKL. Here the CDR3 reads CASSQVASGSPDTQYF. CDR3 in DNA: TGCGCCAGCAGCCAAGTGGCTAGCGGGAGTCCAGATACGCAGTATTTT.

The chain links TRBV27 to TRBJ2-7; the D gene is possibly TRBD2 (6 bases). V dropped 3 bases and J dropped 1 base, with 19 bases sitting between them. CDR1 and CDR2 from the germline V gene are MNHEY and SMNVEV (reference sequence). The CDR3 consists of 17 residues. The CDR3 protein is CASSLGPARRASYEQYF. The CDR3 DNA sequence: TGTGCCAGCAGTTTGGGGCCAGCTAGGAGGGCTTCCTACGAGCAGTACTTC.

The chain recombines TRBV28 with TRBJ1-3, with D possibly matching TRBD1 (5 bases). The CDR3 has 15 residues. V gave up 4 bases and J gave up 0 bases, with 10 bases separating them. Germline V gene lookup returns CDR1 MDHEN and CDR2 SYDVKM. This chain's CDR3 is CASSYDSASGNTIYF. CDR3 sequence (DNA): TGTGCCAGCAGTTATGACAGCGCCTCTGGAAACACCATATATTTT.

The chain has TRBV30 and TRBJ2-5; TRBD2 aligns across 10 bases. The CDR3 is 12 residues long. The germline V gene has CDR1 GTSNPN and CDR2 SVGIG (reference sequence). CDR3 sequence reads: CAVAGGGETQYF. In nucleotides, the CDR3 is TGTGCTGTAGCGGGAGGTGGAGAGACCCAGTACTTC.

The V call is TRBV14, the J call TRBJ2-2; D unresolved. Trimming left V 2 bases short and J 7 bases short, with 8 bases between. CDR1 is SGHDN, CDR2 FVKESK, per germline. This CDR3 comprises 13 residues. CDR3 DNA: TGTGCCAGCAGCCAACGACCGGGCGGGGAGCTGTTTTTT. Amino acid sequence: CASSQRPGGELFF.

The rearrangement joins TRBV28 to TRBJ2-1; D gene unclear. Trimming pared 2 bases from V and 0 bases from J, leaving 8 bases between. CDR3 length: 15 amino acids. Germline assignment: CDR1 MDHEN and CDR2 SYDVKM. The CDR3 reads CASSLVESSYNEQFF. CDR3 nucleotides: TGTGCCAGCAGTTTAGTTGAGAGCTCCTACAATGAGCAGTTCTTC.

The DNA of the CDR3 is TGTGCCAGCAGTTTCGAAACAAACACTGAAGCTTTCTTT. This codes for CASSFETNTEAFF. The V and J genes are TRBV12-3 or TRBV12-4 and TRBJ1-1, with D uncertain. With 3 bases removed from V and 2 bases from J, the gap between germline ends came to 7 bases. The CDR3 spans 13 residues.

The chain joins TRBV28 to TRBJ2-7, with 9 nucleotides matching TRBD1. From germline, CDR1 is MDHEN and CDR2 SYDVKM. The CDR3 spans 16 residues. With 5 bases clipped from V and 4 bases from J, the junction kept 12 bases outside the gene matches. The CDR3 DNA sequence: TGTGCCAGCAGTCTCTCACGGACAGGGGCCCGATACGAGCAGTACTTC. This translates into CASSLSRTGARYEQYF.

In this sample, this clone turned up once. The chain links TRBV19 to TRBJ2-2; 7 nucleotides line up with TRBD2. This CDR3 contains 13 residues. The V gene end was trimmed by 5 bases and the J gene end by 5 bases; junction bases not matched to a gene: 2. Germline CDR1 LNHDA, CDR2 SQIVND (reference sequence). The CDR3: CASSVGGTGELFF. The CDR3 DNA reads TGTGCCAGTAGTGTCGGGGGGACCGGGGAGCTGTTTTTT.

The gene calls are TRBV28 and TRBJ1-5; tentatively, D is TRBD1 (5 bases). The germline V gene has CDR1 MDHEN and CDR2 SYDVKM. The CDR3 is 13 residues long. Trimming took off 4 bases at V and 4 bases at J, with 8 bases between the two ends. In DNA, the CDR3 is TGTGCCAGCAGTTCCCCAGGGAATCAGCCCCAGCATTTT. Translated, it gives CASSSPGNQPQHF.

The chain links TRBV12-3 or TRBV12-4 to TRBJ2-7; D is unclear. This CDR3 has 11 residues. Trimming cost V 2 bases and J 5 bases, with 4 bases left between them. The CDR3 bases are TGTGCCAGCAGTTTAAGCAACGAGCAGTACTTC. Amino acid sequence: CASSLSNEQYF.

This chain joins TRBV18 and TRBJ1-1; the D is unclear. The CDR3 is 14 amino acids. V was trimmed by 0 bases and J by 1 base, leaving 6 bases between them. Germline assignment: CDR1 KGHSH and CDR2 LQKENI. The CDR3 bases are TGTGCCAGCTCACCACCGTCCCAGAACACTGAAGCTTTCTTT. Its protein product is CASSPPSQNTEAFF. The whole variable domain, filled in from reference TRBV18 and TRBJ1-1, reads NAGVMQNPRHLVRRRGQEARLRCSPMKGHSHVYWYRQLPEEGLKFMVYLQKENIIDESGMPKERFSAEFPKEGPSILRIQQVVRGDSAAYFCASSPPSQNTEAFFGQGTRLTVV.

The chain joins TRBV5-4 to TRBJ1-1, with D possibly being TRBD1 (5 bases). Germline assignment: CDR1 SGHNT and CDR2 YYREEE (reference sequence). Trimming took 1 base from V and 5 from J, leaving 9 bases between them. CDR3 length: 13 amino acids. The CDR3 coding sequence is TGTGCCAGCAGCTTGACCCAGGGAACTGAAGCTTTCTTT. This sequence encodes CASSLTQGTEAFF. Drawing the rest from reference TRBV5-4 and TRBJ1-1, the complete variable domain is ETGVTQSPTHLIKTRGQQVTLRCSSQSGHNTVSWYQQALGQGPQFIFQYYREEENGRGNFPPRFSGLQFPNYSSELNVNALELDDSALYLCASSLTQGTEAFFGQGTRLTVV.